Here is one T cell receptor beta chain with its context. Its specificity is not known. This sample was included in a study of T cells and Merkel cell carcinoma outcomes. The study's findings and limits: In Merkel cell carcinoma, repertoire and T-cell density reportedly predicted outcomes.

The data were produced by immunoSEQ multiplex PCR, yet TCRdb's version contains in-frame clones alone and is incomplete. The data show under 150 clones, roughly nine tenths seen once. The CDR3 runs to 15 residues. Trimming pared 4 bases from V and 1 base from J, leaving 12 bases between. Germline V gene lookup returns CDR1 LNHDA and CDR2 SQIVND (reference sequence). This receptor was identified in a human donor with Merkel cell carcinoma. The sample consisted of tumor tissue from Merkel cell carcinoma. The chain employs TRBV19 and TRBJ2-3; weak D call: TRBD1 (5 bases). Written as DNA, the CDR3 is TGTGCCAGTAGTAGGGGCAGCTGGGGCACAGATACGCAGTATTTT. Protein: CASSRGSWGTDTQYF. Full variable domain (missing parts from reference TRBV19 and TRBJ2-3): DGGITQSPKYLFRKEGQNVTLSCEQNLNHDAMYWYRQDPGQGLRLIYYSQIVNDFQKGDIAEGYSVSREKKESFPLTVTSAQKNPTAFYLCASSRGSWGTDTQYFGPGTRLTVL.